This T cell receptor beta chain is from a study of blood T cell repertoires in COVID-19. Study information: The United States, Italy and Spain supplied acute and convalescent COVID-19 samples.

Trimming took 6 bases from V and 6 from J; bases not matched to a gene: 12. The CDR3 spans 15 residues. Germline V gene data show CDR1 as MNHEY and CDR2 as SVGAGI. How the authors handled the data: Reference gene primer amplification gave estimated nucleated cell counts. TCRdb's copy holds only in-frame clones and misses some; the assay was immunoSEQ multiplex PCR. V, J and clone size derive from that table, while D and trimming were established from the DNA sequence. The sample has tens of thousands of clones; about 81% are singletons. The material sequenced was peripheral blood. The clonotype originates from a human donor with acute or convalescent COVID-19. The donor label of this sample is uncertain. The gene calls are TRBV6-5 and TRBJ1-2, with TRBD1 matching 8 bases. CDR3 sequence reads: CASSTSGQGGHGYTF. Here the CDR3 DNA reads TGTGCCAGCAGCACCTCCGGACAGGGAGGACATGGCTACACCTTC.